Below, one T cell receptor beta chain is given with its context. As yet, its antigen is unknown. These data belong to a study of T-cell reconstitution after alpha-beta-depleted transplantation in children. Study-wide findings and caveats: T cells produced anew were the main source of T-cell counts and diversity one year after transplant.

Researchers prepared the TCRbeta library using unique molecular identifiers, the study reports. A single record per CDR3 protein comes from TCRdb applying MiXCR to the PCR reads. In the table there are about 980,000 distinct CDR3 sequences, roughly 29% of which are singletons. Trimming took 0 bases from V and 0 from J; bases not matched to a gene: 6. This CDR3 spans 17 amino acids. The germline V gene encodes CDR1 DFQATT and CDR2 SNEGSKA (reference sequence). This clonotype originated in a boy in the first two years of life who had a stem cell transplant for SCID, so the T cells may come from the graft donor. V usage is TRBV20-1 and J usage is TRBJ1-3; 9 bases fit TRBD1. The sequencing here drew on PBMCs, mostly from graft donor cells, taken 360 days after TCRalphabeta/CD19-depleted stem cell transplant. The CDR3 sequence: CSARERGGQGSGNTIYF. CDR3 bases: TGCAGTGCTAGAGAGAGGGGGGGACAGGGCTCTGGAAACACCATATATTTT.